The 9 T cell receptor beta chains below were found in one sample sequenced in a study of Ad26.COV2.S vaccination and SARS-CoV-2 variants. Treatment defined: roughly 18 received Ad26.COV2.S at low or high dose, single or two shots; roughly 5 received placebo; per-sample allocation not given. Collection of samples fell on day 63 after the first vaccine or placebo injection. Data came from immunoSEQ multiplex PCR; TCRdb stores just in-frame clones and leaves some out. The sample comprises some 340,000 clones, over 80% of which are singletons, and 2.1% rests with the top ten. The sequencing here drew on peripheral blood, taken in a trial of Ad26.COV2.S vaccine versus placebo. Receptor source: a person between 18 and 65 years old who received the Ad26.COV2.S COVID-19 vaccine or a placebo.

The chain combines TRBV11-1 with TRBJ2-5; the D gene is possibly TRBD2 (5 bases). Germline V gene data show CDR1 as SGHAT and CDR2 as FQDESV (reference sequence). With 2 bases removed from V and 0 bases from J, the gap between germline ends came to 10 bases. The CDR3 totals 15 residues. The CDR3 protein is CASSLRYGDQETQYF. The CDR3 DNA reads TGTGCCAGCAGCTTACGATACGGGGACCAAGAGACCCAGTACTTC. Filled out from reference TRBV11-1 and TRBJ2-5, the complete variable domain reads EAEVAQSPRYKITEKSQAVAFWCDPISGHATLYWYRQILGQGPELLVQFQDESVVDDSQLPKDRFSAERLKGVDSTLKIQPAELGDSAMYLCASSLRYGDQETQYFGPGTRLLVL.

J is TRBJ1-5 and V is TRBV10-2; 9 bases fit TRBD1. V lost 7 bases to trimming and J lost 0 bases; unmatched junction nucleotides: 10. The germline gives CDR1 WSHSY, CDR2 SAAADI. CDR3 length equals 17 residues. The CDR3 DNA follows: TGCGCCAGCACTGGAGGGACAGGGAAGGATAGCAATCAGCCCCAGCATTTT. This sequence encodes CASTGGTGKDSNQPQHF.

CDR3: CASQTSPGQGSQLAGYTF. CDR3 DNA: TGTGCCAGCCAGACCTCTCCCGGACAGGGAAGTCAATTGGCTGGCTACACCTTC. The genes are TRBV28 and TRBJ1-2, with 8 bases aligning to TRBD1. Germline V gene data show CDR1 as MDHEN and CDR2 as SYDVKM. The CDR3 is 18 residues long. The V and J ends lost 8 bases and 7 bases, in that order; junction bases with no gene match: 24.

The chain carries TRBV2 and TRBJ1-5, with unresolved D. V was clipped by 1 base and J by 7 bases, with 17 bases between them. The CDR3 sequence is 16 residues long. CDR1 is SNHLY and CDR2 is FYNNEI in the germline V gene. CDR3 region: CASSEVGNQRAQPQHF. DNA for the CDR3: TGTGCCAGCAGTGAAGTGGGGAACCAAAGGGCGCAGCCCCAGCATTTT.

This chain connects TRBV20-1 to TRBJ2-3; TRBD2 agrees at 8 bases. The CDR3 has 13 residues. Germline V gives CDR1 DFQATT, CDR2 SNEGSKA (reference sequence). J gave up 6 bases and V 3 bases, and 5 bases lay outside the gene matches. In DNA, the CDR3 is TGCAGTGCTAGTGGCGGGGGGTCGGATACGCAGTATTTT. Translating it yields CSASGGGSDTQYF.

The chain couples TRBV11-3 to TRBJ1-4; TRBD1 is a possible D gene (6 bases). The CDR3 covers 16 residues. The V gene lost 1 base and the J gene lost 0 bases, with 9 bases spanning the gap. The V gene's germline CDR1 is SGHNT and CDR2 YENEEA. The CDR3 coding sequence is TGTGCCAGCAGCTTAGGTCGGACAGCAACTAATGAAAAACTGTTTTTT. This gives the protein CASSLGRTATNEKLFF.

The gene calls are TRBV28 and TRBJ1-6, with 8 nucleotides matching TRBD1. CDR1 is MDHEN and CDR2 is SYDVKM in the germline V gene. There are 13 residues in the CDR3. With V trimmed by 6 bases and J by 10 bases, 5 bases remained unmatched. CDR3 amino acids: CASRGQGGSPLHF. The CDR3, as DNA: TGTGCCAGCAGAGGACAGGGTGGCTCACCCCTCCACTTT.

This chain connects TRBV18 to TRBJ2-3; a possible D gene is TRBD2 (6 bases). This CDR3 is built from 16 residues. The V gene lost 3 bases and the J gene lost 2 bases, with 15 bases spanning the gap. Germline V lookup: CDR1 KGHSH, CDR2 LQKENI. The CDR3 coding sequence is TGTGCCAGCTCACCCCGGGGGAGGCCCGCCACAGATACGCAGTATTTT. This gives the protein CASSPRGRPATDTQYF.

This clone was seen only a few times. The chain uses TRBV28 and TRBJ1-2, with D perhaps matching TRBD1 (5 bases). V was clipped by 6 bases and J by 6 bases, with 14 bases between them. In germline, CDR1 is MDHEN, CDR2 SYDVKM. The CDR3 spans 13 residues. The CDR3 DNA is TGTGCCAGCAGCGGGGGACCGCTAAATGGCTACACCTTC. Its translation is CASSGGPLNGYTF.